In its sample, the clone carrying this T cell receptor (beta chain) was seen a few times. Its antigen is as yet unknown. The data belong to a study of T-cell reconstitution after alpha-beta-depleted transplantation in children. Unique molecular identifiers were built into the TCRbeta library. TCRdb processed the PCR reads anew with MiXCR; each CDR3 protein has one entry. Altogether around 420,000 distinct CDR3 sequences are present, about a sixth being singletons, with the ten largest covering 29%. Study findings and constraints: Where alpha-beta T cells came from about two months after transplant was reportedly several hundred expanded graft clones.

Germline CDR1 and CDR2: LNHNV and YYDKDF (reference sequence). This CDR3 contains 17 residues. Trimming cost V 0 bases and J 4 bases; bases outside gene matches: 11. The material sequenced was PBMCs, mostly from graft donor cells, taken 360 days after TCRalphabeta/CD19-depleted stem cell transplant. This TCR was recovered from a boy less than two years old who had a stem cell transplant for Wiskott-Aldrich syndrome, so the T cells may come from the graft donor. V and J are TRBV15 and TRBJ2-5; 7 bases are shared with TRBD1. As DNA, the CDR3 is TGTGCCACCAGCAGAGATCTTGTCCTAGGGGGCGGAGAGACCCAGTACTTC. Protein sequence: CATSRDLVLGGGETQYF.